This T cell receptor beta chain emerged from a study of T cells in women clearing cervical HPV infection. Overall study context: Control women cleared a single incident HPV16 infection within 12 months. For cases, blood was sampled a median about 150 days after lesion detection, interquartile range roughly 90 to 210 days. General study findings and limits: CIN3+ cases had significantly higher TCR repertoire richness than controls, but evenness did not differ. TRBV6-7 abundance was lower in cases than controls (around 0.1% versus 0.15%).

A note on this clone: The antigen is undetermined. The CDR3 is cut off 3 residues early in the read; its end comes from the germline J gene.

Profiling relied on immunoSEQ multiplex PCR, and the TCRdb table lists in-frame clones only, not all of them. This sample carries more than 20,000 clones, with 4% to 5.5% going to the ten biggest clones. Germline CDR1 and CDR2: SEHNR and FQNEAQ (reference sequence). CDR3 length: 13 residues. The source of this sequence is a woman aged 18-69 years with a cervical HPV16 infection that either progressed to CIN3+ or cleared (not recorded which). The gene calls are TRBV7-9 and TRBJ1-2, with D unclear. The sample was blood buffy coat. CDR3 sequence reads: CASSLAERVGYTF. The sequenced part of the CDR3 DNA is TGTGCCAGCAGCTTAGCGGAAAGGGTGGGC.